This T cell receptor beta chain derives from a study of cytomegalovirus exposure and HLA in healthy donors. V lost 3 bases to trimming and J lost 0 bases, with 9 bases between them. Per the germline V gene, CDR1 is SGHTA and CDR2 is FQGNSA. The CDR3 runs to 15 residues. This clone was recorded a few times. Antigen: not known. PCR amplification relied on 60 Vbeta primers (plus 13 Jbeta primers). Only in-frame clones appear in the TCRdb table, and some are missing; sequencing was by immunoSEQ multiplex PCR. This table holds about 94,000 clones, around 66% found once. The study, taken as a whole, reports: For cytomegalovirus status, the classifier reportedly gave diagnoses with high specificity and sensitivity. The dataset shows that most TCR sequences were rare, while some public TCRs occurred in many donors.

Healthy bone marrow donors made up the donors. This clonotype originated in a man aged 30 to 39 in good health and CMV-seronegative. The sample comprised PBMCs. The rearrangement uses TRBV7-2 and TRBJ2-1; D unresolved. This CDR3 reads CASSFLVSSYNEQFF. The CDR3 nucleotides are TGTGCCAGCAGCTTTCTGGTTAGCTCCTACAATGAGCAGTTCTTC.